This T cell receptor beta chain was sequenced during a study of blood T cells in healthy people across ages. The CDR3 is 14 residues long. Between the trimmed V and J ends, which lost 3 bases and 6 bases, there was a span of 14 bases. Next came a second PCR, run for roughly 6 to 11 cycles, which used a sample-barcoded 5' primer along with a J-beta primer mix. TCRdb re-called the 5' RACE reads through MiXCR, storing one row per CDR3 protein. The data hold approximately 760,000 distinct CDR3 sequences, with 20% to 30% observed a single time. General study points: With naive T cell percentage, TCR beta diversity showed a strong correlation.

In regard to this clonotype: Its antigen remains unknown.

The sample was also linked to a second study, of T cells of mothers and their children. That paper states: Detection yielded no persistent microchimeric T cell clones.

The sequence was collected from a boy under 18 in good health. The specimen was blood. This chain uses TRBV12-3 or TRBV12-4 with TRBJ1-2; the D gene is possibly TRBD1 (6 bases). This chain's CDR3 is CASSFRQAANGYTF. CDR3 nucleotide sequence: TGTGCCAGCAGTTTTCGACAGGCTGCTAATGGCTACACCTTC.